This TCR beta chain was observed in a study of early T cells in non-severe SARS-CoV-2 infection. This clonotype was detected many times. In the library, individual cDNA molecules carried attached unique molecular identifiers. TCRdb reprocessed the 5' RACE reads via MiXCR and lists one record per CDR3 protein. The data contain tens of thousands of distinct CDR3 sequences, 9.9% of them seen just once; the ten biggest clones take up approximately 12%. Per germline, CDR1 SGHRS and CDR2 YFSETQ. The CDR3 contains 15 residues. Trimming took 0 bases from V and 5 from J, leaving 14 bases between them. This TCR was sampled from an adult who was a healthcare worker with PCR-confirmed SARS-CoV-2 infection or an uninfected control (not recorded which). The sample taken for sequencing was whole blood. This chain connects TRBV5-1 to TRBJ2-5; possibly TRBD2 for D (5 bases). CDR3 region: CASSLVGVQGETQYF. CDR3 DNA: TGCGCCAGCAGCTTGGTCGGGGTTCAAGGGGAGACCCAGTACTTC.